This T cell receptor (beta chain) was captured in a study of CXCR3-negative and CXCR3-positive naive CD8 T cells. Study-level findings and limits: Comparison of naive CXCR3-negative and CXCR3-positive cells revealed similar TRBV-TRBJ usage, while memory cells differed. Naive subsets showed comparable surface CD5, and TCR interaction strength was also inferred from TRB CDR3 physicochemistry. Researchers report that CXCR3-positive naive cells carry more hydrophobic TRB CDR3s than CXCR3-negative naive cells.

Per germline, CDR1 MRHNA and CDR2 SNTAGT. The CDR3 extends over 18 amino acids. UMI-tagged TRB cDNA libraries were built via 5' RACE. TCRdb reanalyzed the 5' RACE reads and collapses them to one entry per CDR3 protein, without DNA. The sample data list around 88,000 distinct CDR3 sequences. To note about this clonotype: Its antigen remains unknown.

The clonotype was recovered from a human donor in good health. Some clones in this sample may be carry-over from other donors' samples. Sequenced sample: naive CXCR3+ CD8+ T cells from blood. Subset in this sample: CD45RO-CCR7+CD27+CD95- naive CD8+ T cells expressing CXCR3 (TNR3+). The V call is TRBV6-4, the J call TRBJ2-1; no DNA is available, so the TRBD2 call from TCRdb remains unchecked. The CDR3 spells CASSPNGIASGGLDEQFF.